This T cell receptor (beta chain) was profiled in a study of cytomegalovirus exposure and HLA in healthy donors. Study details: HLA-typed donors were the source of approximately 88 million unique TCRs, which an early data release held. Broader study findings: Prior analysis indicated that the majority of TCR beta V segments exhibited productivity approximately 90% or approximately 30% of the time. It was reportedly the case that the classifier diagnosed cytomegalovirus status with high specificity and sensitivity.

It was with 60 Vbeta and 13 Jbeta primers that the PCR ran. The repertoire was sequenced with immunoSEQ multiplex PCR; TCRdb's copy has only in-frame clones and lacks some. The table shows more than 95,000 clones, with around 73% occurring only once. As to this clone: What it binds is unknown.

Germline V gene data show CDR1 as MNHEY and CDR2 as SVGAGI. CDR3 length: 15 residues. V was trimmed by 4 bases and J by 9 bases, leaving 19 bases between them. Sequencing input: PBMCs. The origin of this receptor is a man aged 25-40 years in good health and CMV-seropositive. The chain joins TRBV6-5 to TRBJ1-5, with D possibly being TRBD1 (5 bases). The CDR3 region is CASSSSLNGGGPQHF. In nucleotides, the CDR3 is TGTGCCAGCAGTTCCTCCCTAAACGGGGGTGGGCCCCAGCATTTT.